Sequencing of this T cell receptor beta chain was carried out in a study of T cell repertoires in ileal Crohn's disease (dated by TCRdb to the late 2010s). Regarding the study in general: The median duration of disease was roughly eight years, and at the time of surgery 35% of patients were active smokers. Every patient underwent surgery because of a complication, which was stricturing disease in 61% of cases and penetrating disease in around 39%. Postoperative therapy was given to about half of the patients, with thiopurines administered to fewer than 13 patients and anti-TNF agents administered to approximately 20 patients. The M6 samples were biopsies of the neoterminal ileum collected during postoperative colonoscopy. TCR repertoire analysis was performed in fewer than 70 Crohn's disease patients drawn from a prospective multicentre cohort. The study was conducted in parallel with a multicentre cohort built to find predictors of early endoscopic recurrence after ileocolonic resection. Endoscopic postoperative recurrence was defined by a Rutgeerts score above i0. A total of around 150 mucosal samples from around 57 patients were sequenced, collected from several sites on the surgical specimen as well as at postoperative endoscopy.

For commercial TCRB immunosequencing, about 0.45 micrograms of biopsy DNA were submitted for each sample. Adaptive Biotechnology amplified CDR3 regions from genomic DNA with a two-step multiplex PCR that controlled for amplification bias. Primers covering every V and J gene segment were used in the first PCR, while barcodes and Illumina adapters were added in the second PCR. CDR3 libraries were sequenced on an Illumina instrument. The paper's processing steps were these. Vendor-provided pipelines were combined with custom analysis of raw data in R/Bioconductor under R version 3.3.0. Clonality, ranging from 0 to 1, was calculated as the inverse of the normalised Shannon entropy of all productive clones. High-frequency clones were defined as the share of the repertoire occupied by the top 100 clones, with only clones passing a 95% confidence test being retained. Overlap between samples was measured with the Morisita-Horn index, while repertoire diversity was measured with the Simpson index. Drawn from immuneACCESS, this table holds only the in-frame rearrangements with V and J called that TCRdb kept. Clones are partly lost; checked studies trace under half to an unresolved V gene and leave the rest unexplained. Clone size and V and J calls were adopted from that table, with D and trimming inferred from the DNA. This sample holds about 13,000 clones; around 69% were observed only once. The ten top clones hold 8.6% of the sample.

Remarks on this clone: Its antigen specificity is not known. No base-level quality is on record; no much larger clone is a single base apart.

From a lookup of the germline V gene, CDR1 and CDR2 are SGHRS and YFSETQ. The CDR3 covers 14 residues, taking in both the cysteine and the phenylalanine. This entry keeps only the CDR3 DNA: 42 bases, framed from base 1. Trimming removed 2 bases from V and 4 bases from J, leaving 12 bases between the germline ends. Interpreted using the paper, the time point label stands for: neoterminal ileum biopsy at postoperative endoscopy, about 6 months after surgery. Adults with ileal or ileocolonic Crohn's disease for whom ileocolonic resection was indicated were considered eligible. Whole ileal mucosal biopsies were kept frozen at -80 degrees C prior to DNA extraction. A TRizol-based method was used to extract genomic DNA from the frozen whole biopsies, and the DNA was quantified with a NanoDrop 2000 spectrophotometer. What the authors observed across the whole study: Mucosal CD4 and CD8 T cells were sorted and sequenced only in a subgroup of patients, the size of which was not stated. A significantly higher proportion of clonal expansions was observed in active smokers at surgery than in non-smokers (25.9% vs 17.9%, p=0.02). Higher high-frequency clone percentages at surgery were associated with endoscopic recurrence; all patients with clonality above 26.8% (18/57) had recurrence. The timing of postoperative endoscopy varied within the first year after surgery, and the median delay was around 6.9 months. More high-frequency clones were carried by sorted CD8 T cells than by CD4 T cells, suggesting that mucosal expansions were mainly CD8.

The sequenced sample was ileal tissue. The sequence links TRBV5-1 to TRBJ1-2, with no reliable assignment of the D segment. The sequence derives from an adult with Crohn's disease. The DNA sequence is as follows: TGCGCCAGCAGCTTCGGGAATAGTGGCTATGGCTACACCTTC. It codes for CASSFGNSGYGYTF. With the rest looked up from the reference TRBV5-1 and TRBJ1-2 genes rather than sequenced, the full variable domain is KAGVTQTPRYLIKTRGQQVTLSCSPISGHRSVSWYQQTPGQGLQFLFEYFSETQRNKGNFPGRFSGRQFSNSRSEMNVSTLELGDSALYLCASSFGNSGYGYTFGSGTRLTVV.